This T cell receptor (beta chain) was identified in a study of blood T cell repertoires in COVID-19. The sample holds a few counts of this clone. Original processing notes: Estimates of nucleated cell counts were drawn from the amplification of reference gene primers. TCRdb keeps only in-frame clones here, not all; method: immunoSEQ multiplex PCR. V, J and clone size are taken as reported in that table, and D and trimming were inferred from the DNA itself. The sample holds about 250,000 clones, 86% seen once. The CDR3 runs to 13 residues. The V end lost 7 bases, the J end lost 5 bases, and 14 bases lay between the germline ends. The germline V gene encodes CDR1 SGHAT and CDR2 FQDESV (reference sequence).

Sequences were obtained from peripheral blood. The V gene is TRBV11-1, the J gene TRBJ1-1; D gene uncertain. The sequence came from a woman between 25 and 40 years old with active or convalescent COVID-19. The DNA of the CDR3 is TGTGCCAGCACCCTACGCCGGGGAACTGAAGCTTTCTTT. Protein sequence: CASTLRRGTEAFF.